This T cell receptor (beta chain) came from a study of cytotoxic CD8 clonotypes in ibrutinib-treated CLL. Clones were sequenced by immunoSEQ multiplex PCR, and TCRdb holds only the in-frame ones, with some missing. In the table there are about 16,000 clones, 65% to 70% of which are singletons. The V and J ends lost 6 bases and 2 bases respectively, with 10 bases between them. Germline V gene sequence: CDR1 LNHDA, CDR2 SQIVND (reference sequence). This CDR3 has 13 amino acids. The receptor was derived from a human donor with chronic lymphocytic leukemia. The material sequenced was PBMCs, taken before ibrutinib treatment. This chain joins TRBV19 and TRBJ2-5, with TRBD2 as a possible D gene (6 bases). The CDR3 DNA follows: TGTGCCAGTAGCTTTCGGGAGCAAGAGACCCAGTACTTC. Translating it yields CASSFREQETQYF.